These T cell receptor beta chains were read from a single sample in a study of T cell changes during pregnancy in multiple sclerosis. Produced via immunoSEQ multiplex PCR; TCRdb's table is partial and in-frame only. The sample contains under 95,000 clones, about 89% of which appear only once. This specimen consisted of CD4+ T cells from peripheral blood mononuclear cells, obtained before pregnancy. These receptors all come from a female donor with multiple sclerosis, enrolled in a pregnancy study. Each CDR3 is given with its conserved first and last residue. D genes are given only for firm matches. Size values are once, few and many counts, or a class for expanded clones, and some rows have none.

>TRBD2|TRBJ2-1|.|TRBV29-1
TGCAGCGTTCAGACTAGCGGGGGGGCGAATGAGCAGTTCTTC
CSVQTSGGANEQFF
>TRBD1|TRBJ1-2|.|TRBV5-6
TGTGCCAGCACCTTGACAGGGGAGTATGGCTACACCTTC
CASTLTGEYGYTF
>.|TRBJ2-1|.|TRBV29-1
TGCAGCGTCGATACAGGATACAATGAGCAGTTCTTC
CSVDTGYNEQFF
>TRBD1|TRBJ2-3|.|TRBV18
TGTGCCAGCTCTTCCCGACAGGGGGCCGTAGATACGCAGTATTTT
CASSSRQGAVDTQYF
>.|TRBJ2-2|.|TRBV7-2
TGTGCCTCCCGGAGGTGGTCCGGGGAGCTGTTTTTT
CASRRWSGELFF
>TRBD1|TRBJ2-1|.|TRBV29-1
TGCAGCGTCGACAGGGGTTCCTACAATGAGCAGTTCTTC
CSVDRGSYNEQFF
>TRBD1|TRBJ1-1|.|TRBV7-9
TGTGCCAGCAGCCTCGGGACAGCTATGAACACTGAAGCTTTCTTT
CASSLGTAMNTEAFF
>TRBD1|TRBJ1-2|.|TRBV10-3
TGTGCCATCAGTGGAGGGACAGGGGGTAACACCTTC
CAISGGTGGNTF
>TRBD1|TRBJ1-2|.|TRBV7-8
TGTGCCAGCAGCTTAACGACAGGGGATGGCCCCTATGACTATGGCTACACCTTC
CASSLTTGDGPYDYGYTF
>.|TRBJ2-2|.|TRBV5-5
TGTGCCAGCAGCTTGGTAGCGACGGCCGGGGAGCTGTTTTTT
CASSLVATAGELFF
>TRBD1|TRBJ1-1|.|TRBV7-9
TGTGCCAGCAGCCTCCGACAGGGGGTTGCTTTGGTGACTGAAGCTTTCTTT
CASSLRQGVALVTEAFF
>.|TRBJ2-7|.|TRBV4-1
TGCGCCAGCAGCCACACGACAGGCGCCCCCTACGAGCAGTACTTC
CASSHTTGAPYEQYF
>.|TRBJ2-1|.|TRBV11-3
TGTGCCAGCAGCTTAGGATATTGGCAGGGTAACAATGAGCAGTTCTTC
CASSLGYWQGNNEQFF
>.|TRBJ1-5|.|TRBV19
TGTGCCAGTACGGAAGGGAAGGCGGGGTTCAATCAGCCCCAGCATTTT
CASTEGKAGFNQPQHF
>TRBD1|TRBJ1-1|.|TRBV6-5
TGTGCCAGCAGGGGACAGGGGGAAGGCTACACTGAAGCTTTCTTT
CASRGQGEGYTEAFF
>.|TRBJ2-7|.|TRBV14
TGTGCCAGCAGCCAACGCCCACCGGGACAACCCTCCTACGAGCAGTACTTC
CASSQRPPGQPSYEQYF
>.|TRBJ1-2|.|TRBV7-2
TGTGCCAGCAGCTTAGCCCAGACAACTAACTATGGCTACACCTTC
CASSLAQTTNYGYTF
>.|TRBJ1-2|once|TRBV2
TGTGCCAGCAGTGAGGCCAGTAACTATGGCTACACCTTC
CASSEASNYGYTF
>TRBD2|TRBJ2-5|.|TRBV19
TGTGCCAGTAGTATAGCGGGGACTAGCGGGAGCGTTTTGGAGACCCAGTACTTC
CASSIAGTSGSVLETQYF
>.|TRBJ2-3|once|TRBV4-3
TGCGCCAGCAGCGAGAACAGGGTGCAAGATACGCAGTATTTT
CASSENRVQDTQYF
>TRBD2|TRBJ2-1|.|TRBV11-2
TGTGCCAGCAGCGCCCAGACTAGCGGGAGGGCCCCTGAGCAGTTCTTC
CASSAQTSGRAPEQFF
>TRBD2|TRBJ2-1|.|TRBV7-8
TGTGCCAGCAGCCGGCCACAGGGACTAGCAGTTTACAATGAGCAGTTCTTC
CASSRPQGLAVYNEQFF
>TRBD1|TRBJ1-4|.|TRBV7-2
TGTGCCAGCACCAATCCTCCGGGACAGCAAAATGAAAAACTGTTTTTT
CASTNPPGQQNEKLFF
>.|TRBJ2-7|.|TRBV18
TGTGCCAGCTCACCGGCAGACATCTTTTCCTACGAGCAGTACTTC
CASSPADIFSYEQYF
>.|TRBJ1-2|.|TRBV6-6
TGTGCCAGCAGCATTCCAGGGGTTGCCGATGGCTACACCTTC
CASSIPGVADGYTF
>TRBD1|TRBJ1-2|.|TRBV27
TGTGCCAGCACCTCACTTGGGACAGGTGCTCTATCTAACTATGGCTACACCTTC
CASTSLGTGALSNYGYTF
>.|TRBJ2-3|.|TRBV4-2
TGTGCCAGCAGCCAAGAGGCTGTCACAGATACGCAGTATTTT
CASSQEAVTDTQYF
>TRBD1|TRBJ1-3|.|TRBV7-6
TGTGCCATAGGACAGGGTACCTACTCTGGAAACACCATATATTTT
CAIGQGTYSGNTIYF
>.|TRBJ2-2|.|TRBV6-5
TGTGCCAGCAGTTACTCCATCCCAGGGAACACCGGGGAGCTGTTTTTT
CASSYSIPGNTGELFF
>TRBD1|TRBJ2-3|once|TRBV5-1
TGCGCCAGCAGCCCCCGGGGACAGGGGGTTTCAGATACGCAGTATTTT
CASSPRGQGVSDTQYF
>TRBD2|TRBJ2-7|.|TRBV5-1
TGCGCCAGCAGCTTGACGGCTAGCGGGAGGGCCTACGAGCAGTACTTC
CASSLTASGRAYEQYF
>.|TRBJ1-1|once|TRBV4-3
TGCGCCAGCAGCCAAGATTGGGGCAGGGGGAACACTGAAGCTTTCTTT
CASSQDWGRGNTEAFF
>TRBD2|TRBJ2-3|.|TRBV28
TGTGCCAGCACTCAACGAGGGCGGGGGTCAGTGGATACGCAGTATTTT
CASTQRGRGSVDTQYF
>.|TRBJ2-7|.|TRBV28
TGTGCCAGCCGGGACACAGGGAGGGACGAGCAGTACTTC
CASRDTGRDEQYF
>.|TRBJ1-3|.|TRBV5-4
TGTGCCAGCAGCGGTTTACAGGGAAACTCTGGAAACACCATATATTTT
CASSGLQGNSGNTIYF
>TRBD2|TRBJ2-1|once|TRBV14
TGTGCCAGCAGCCAAGGTCAAGCGGGGTGGTACAATGAGCAGTTCTTC
CASSQGQAGWYNEQFF
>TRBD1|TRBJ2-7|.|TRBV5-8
TGTGCCAGCAGCCGACAGGGGGGGCCCTACGAGCAGTACTTC
CASSRQGGPYEQYF
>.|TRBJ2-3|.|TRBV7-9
TGTGCCAGCAGCACTAGGAATATGAAGGCAGATACGCAGTATTTT
CASSTRNMKADTQYF
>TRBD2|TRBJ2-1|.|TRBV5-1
TGCGCCAGCAGCTTGAGGGGACTAGCGGACAATGAGCAGTTCTTC
CASSLRGLADNEQFF
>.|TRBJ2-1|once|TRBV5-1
TGCGCCAGCAGCTTGGGCGGGACCTACGATGAGCAGTTCTTC
CASSLGGTYDEQFF
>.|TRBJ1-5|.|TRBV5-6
TGTGCCAGCAGCTTGTTCGGGTCGGGGGACAATCAGCCCCAGCATTTT
CASSLFGSGDNQPQHF
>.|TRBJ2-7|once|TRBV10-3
TGTGCCATCAGTGAGTCGGCTAGCCCCTACGAGCAGTACTTC
CAISESASPYEQYF
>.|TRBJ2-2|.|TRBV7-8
TGTGCCAGCAGCTTACGGGGGGACAGGTCCGGGGAGCTGTTTTTT
CASSLRGDRSGELFF